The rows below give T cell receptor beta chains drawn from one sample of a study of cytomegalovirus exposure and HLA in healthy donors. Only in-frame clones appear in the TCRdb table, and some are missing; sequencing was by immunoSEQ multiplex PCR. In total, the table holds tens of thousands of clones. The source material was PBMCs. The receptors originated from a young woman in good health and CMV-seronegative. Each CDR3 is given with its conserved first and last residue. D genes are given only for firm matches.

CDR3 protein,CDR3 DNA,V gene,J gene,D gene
CASSQEVRQGASEAFF,TGTGCCAGCAGCCAAGAGGTAAGACAGGGGGCATCTGAAGCTTTCTTT,TRBV4-2,TRBJ1-1,TRBD1
CASSDGGDLGSRAGSGGYTF,TGTGCCAGCAGCGACGGCGGGGACCTGGGAAGCCGGGCAGGGAGTGGTGGCTACACCTTC,TRBV9,TRBJ1-2,NA
CASSPRDRMNTEAFF,TGTGCCAGCTCACCTCGGGACAGGATGAACACTGAAGCTTTCTTT,TRBV18,TRBJ1-1,TRBD1
CASSLEALYNEQFF,TGCGCCAGCAGCTTGGAAGCGCTTTACAATGAGCAGTTCTTC,TRBV5-1,TRBJ2-1,NA
CSVPGTSGSDVDTQYF,TGCAGCGTGCCCGGGACTAGCGGGTCGGACGTTGATACGCAGTATTTT,TRBV29-1,TRBJ2-3,TRBD2
CASSPTRQALSYGYTF,TGTGCCAGTAGTCCAACCCGACAGGCCCTATCCTATGGCTACACCTTC,TRBV19,TRBJ1-2,NA
CASSPWTGGEQYF,TGTGCCAGCAGCCCATGGACAGGGGGCGAGCAGTACTTC,TRBV7-6,TRBJ2-7,TRBD1
CASRHGTSGTSETQYF,TGTGCCAGCAGACATGGGACTAGCGGGACCTCAGAGACCCAGTACTTC,TRBV7-2,TRBJ2-5,TRBD2
CASSPERVTDTQYF,TGTGCCAGCAGCCCGGAGAGGGTAACAGATACGCAGTATTTT,TRBV6-5,TRBJ2-3,NA
CATSRDRGLAGGEETQYF,TGTGCCACCAGCAGAGATCGAGGACTAGCGGGAGGTGAAGAGACCCAGTACTTC,TRBV15,TRBJ2-5,TRBD2
CASSYRGSSYNEQFF,TGTGCCAGCAGTTATAGGGGCAGCTCCTACAATGAGCAGTTCTTC,TRBV27,TRBJ2-1,NA
CASSQDAGTGQKLFF,TGTGCCAGCAGCCAAGATGCGGGGACGGGGCAAAAACTGTTTTTT,TRBV4-2,TRBJ1-4,NA
CASSPPGQGNNSPLHF,TGTGCCAGCAGCCCGCCGGGACAGGGGAACAATTCACCCCTCCACTTT,TRBV4-2,TRBJ1-6,TRBD1
CASSQDQGLGHPTYEQYF,TGTGCCAGCAGCCAAGATCAGGGTTTAGGGCACCCTACCTACGAGCAGTACTTC,TRBV4-2,TRBJ2-7,NA
CASTQGVPSGTQYF,TGCGCCAGTACCCAGGGGGTACCCTCCGGAACCCAGTACTTC,TRBV5-1,TRBJ2-5,TRBD1
CASSVGQGLAGNTIYF,TGTGCCAGCAGCGTCGGACAGGGTCTAGCTGGAAACACCATATATTTT,TRBV2,TRBJ1-3,TRBD1
CAWTQGNWETQYF,TGTGCCTGGACACAGGGTAATTGGGAGACCCAGTACTTC,TRBV30,TRBJ2-5,NA
CASSQSSGGDEQYF,TGCGCCAGCAGCCAATCATCAGGGGGCGACGAGCAGTACTTC,TRBV4-3,TRBJ2-7,TRBD1
CASSARQGRGYEQYF,TGTGCCAGCAGTGCACGGCAGGGAAGAGGCTACGAGCAGTACTTC,TRBV6-1,TRBJ2-7,NA
CASSPRQGENSPLHF,TGCGCCAGCAGCCCACGACAGGGGGAGAATTCACCCCTCCACTTT,TRBV5-1,TRBJ1-6,TRBD1
CASSPPTSETQYF,TGTGCCAGCAGCCCCCCTACCTCTGAGACCCAGTACTTC,TRBV4-2,TRBJ2-5,NA
CAWSPRQVNTGELFF,TGTGCCTGGAGTCCGCGACAGGTTAACACCGGGGAGCTGTTTTTT,TRBV30,TRBJ2-2,NA
CASSEKGWTEAFF,TGTGCCAGCAGTGAGAAGGGGTGGACTGAAGCTTTCTTT,TRBV2,TRBJ1-1,NA
CASSPGAGLQETQYF,TGCGCCAGCAGCCCTGGGGCGGGACTCCAAGAGACCCAGTACTTC,TRBV5-1,TRBJ2-5,NA
CASSFEQGNLDGYTF,TGTGCCAGCAGCTTTGAACAGGGGAATCTGGATGGCTACACCTTC,TRBV7-9,TRBJ1-2,TRBD1
CAGQGGHSGANVLTF,TGTGCCGGGCAGGGAGGCCACTCTGGGGCCAACGTCCTGACTTTC,TRBV30,TRBJ2-6,NA
CASSALTHTDTQYF,TGCGCCAGCAGCGCACTAACACACACAGATACGCAGTATTTT,TRBV5-1,TRBJ2-3,NA
CASSSGESGTEAFF,TGTGCCAGCAGCTCAGGGGAAAGCGGCACTGAAGCTTTCTTT,TRBV5-4,TRBJ1-1,NA
CASSGRAEAFF,TGTGCCAGTTCAGGGAGGGCCGAAGCTTTCTTT,TRBV19,TRBJ1-1,NA
CASSSRVDEQFF,TGTGCCAGCTCATCCAGGGTCGATGAGCAGTTCTTC,TRBV18,TRBJ2-1,NA
CASSLTSGGTDTQYF,TGCGCCAGCAGCTTGACTAGCGGGGGCACAGATACGCAGTATTTT,TRBV5-1,TRBJ2-3,TRBD2
CASSYSRVNTEAFF,TGTGCCAGCAGTTACTCGAGGGTGAACACTGAAGCTTTCTTT,TRBV6-6,TRBJ1-1,NA
CASSLDSRGGIRGYTF,TGCGCCAGCAGCTTGGATTCAAGGGGAGGAATCCGTGGCTACACCTTC,TRBV5-1,TRBJ1-2,NA
CASSVGSGKNIQYF,TGTGCCAGCAGCGTAGGTAGCGGGAAAAACATTCAGTACTTC,TRBV9,TRBJ2-4,TRBD2
CASSVYTGNYGYTF,TGTGCCAGCAGCGTGTACACAGGGAACTATGGCTACACCTTC,TRBV9,TRBJ1-2,NA
CASSGGDRGRAIYF,TGTGCCAGCAGCGGTGGGGACAGGGGGCGTGCCATATATTTT,TRBV9,TRBJ1-3,TRBD1
CSVRANYGYTF,TGCAGCGTTCGGGCTAACTATGGCTACACCTTC,TRBV29-1,TRBJ1-2,NA
CASSEDPRGNNIYF,TGTGCCAGCAGTGAAGACCCAAGGGGAAACAACATATATTTT,TRBV6-1,TRBJ1-3,NA
CAISGGTGPMSYGYTF,TGTGCCATCAGTGGAGGGACAGGGCCGATGTCCTATGGCTACACCTTC,TRBV10-3,TRBJ1-2,TRBD1
CASQTSVSTDTQYF,TGTGCCAGCCAAACTAGCGTTAGCACAGATACGCAGTATTTT,TRBV19,TRBJ2-3,TRBD2
CASSLLPGQGNEQYF,TGTGCCAGCAGCCTTTTGCCGGGACAGGGAAACGAGCAGTACTTC,TRBV4-2,TRBJ2-7,TRBD1
CSVETSGIKGSYTF,TGCAGCGTTGAAACCTCCGGGATTAAAGGTAGCTACACCTTC,TRBV29-1,TRBJ1-2,NA
CASSESTGGQQYF,TGTGCCAGCAGTGAATCGACAGGGGGCCAGCAGTACTTC,TRBV2,TRBJ2-7,TRBD1
CASTEGTGGFYGYTF,TGTGCCAGCACTGAGGGGACAGGGGGTTTTTATGGCTACACCTTC,TRBV6-1,TRBJ1-2,TRBD1
CASSSGNNYGYTF,TGTGCCAGCAGTAGCGGGAATAACTATGGCTACACCTTC,TRBV25-1,TRBJ1-2,NA
CASSLAGQGGGETQYF,TGCGCCAGCAGCTTGGCCGGACAGGGAGGAGGCGAGACCCAGTACTTC,TRBV5-1,TRBJ2-5,TRBD1
CASRDTHRDNEKLFF,TGTGCCAGCAGAGATACGCACCGGGATAATGAAAAACTGTTTTTT,TRBV6-1,TRBJ1-4,NA
CAWSGLTGEGTQYF,TGTGCCTGGAGTGGCCTGACAGGGGAAGGGACCCAGTACTTC,TRBV30,TRBJ2-5,TRBD1
CASSLRDRVAEAFF,TGTGCCAGCAGCTTACGGGACAGGGTCGCTGAAGCTTTCTTT,TRBV11-2,TRBJ1-1,TRBD1
CASSSGTARNGYTF,TGTGCCAGCAGTTCAGGGACAGCTCGGAATGGCTACACCTTC,TRBV28,TRBJ1-2,TRBD1
CASSERRGTGKGNYGYTF,TGTGCCAGCAGTGAAAGGCGGGGGACAGGGAAGGGTAACTATGGCTACACCTTC,TRBV6-1,TRBJ1-2,TRBD1
CASSSLGRTEAFF,TGTGCCAGCAGTTCCCTTGGGCGCACTGAAGCTTTCTTT,TRBV6-1,TRBJ1-1,NA
CASSQEGDRGRDTQYF,TGTGCCAGCAGCCAAGAAGGGGACAGGGGGAGGGATACGCAGTATTTT,TRBV4-2,TRBJ2-3,TRBD1
CAWGGTSGFQETQYF,TGTGCCTGGGGGGGGACTAGCGGGTTCCAAGAGACCCAGTACTTC,TRBV30,TRBJ2-5,TRBD2